This entry concerns a single TCR beta chain. Its antigen is not known. This specimen comes from a study of OX40 agonist ivuxolimab in advanced cancers. Study details: An anti-OX40 (CD134) antibody with agonistic activity, ivuxolimab, was administered to patients. Of the patients, three showed partial responses, one with hepatocellular carcinoma and two with cutaneous melanoma. Points from the study as a whole: Clonal expansion by week 6 occurred in CD4+ and CD8+ blood T cells (at 0.1 to 3.0 mg/kg).

Measured with immunoSEQ multiplex PCR; TCRdb has only the in-frame clones, and not every one. The sample yields about 93,000 clones, 92% seen once. V was pared by 4 bases and J by 5 bases, with 13 bases between. This CDR3 spans 14 amino acids. Looked up from germline, CDR1 is WNHNN and CDR2 is SYGVQD (reference sequence). Patients were ineligible given autoimmune disease history or systemic immunosuppression. The clonotype originates from an adult with an advanced solid tumor such as melanoma, head and neck, liver or kidney cancer. This chain connects TRBV10-1 to TRBJ2-3, with no clear D. The sequencing used CD4+ or CD8+ T cells sorted from blood, collected in a trial of the OX40 agonist ivuxolimab. CDR3 amino acids: CASSGLGVGDTQYF. CDR3 sequence (DNA): TGCGCCAGCAGTGGGTTAGGAGTCGGAGATACGCAGTATTTT.